This TCR beta chain was obtained from a study of vaccination effects on CD4 cells after COVID-19. Antigen-specific CD4+ T cell clonotypes were called by their expansion after viral peptide-pool culture in ViraFEST. Subsequent to roughly 9 days of culture, CD4+ T cells were isolated. It was between March and December 2020 that the person had a SARS-CoV-2 infection confirmed by PCR. Two doses of BNT162b2 or mRNA-1273 vaccine were administered to participants. Sequenced by immunoSEQ multiplex PCR; TCRdb stores in-frame clones only, minus some. The table has approximately 15,000 clones, over 60% seen once. This clone was picked up one time. As yet, its antigen is unknown. CDR3 size: 15 residues. V lost 2 bases to trimming and J lost 5 bases; unmatched junction nucleotides: 9. Germline V gives CDR1 SGHNT, CDR2 YYREEE (reference sequence).

The receptor's source is a human donor who had a prior SARS-CoV-2 infection. This chain links TRBV5-4 with TRBJ2-5, with 7 bases that match TRBD2. The input for sequencing was CD4+ T cells from PBMCs cultured with SARS-CoV-2 spike peptides, taken after COVID-19 vaccination. The CDR3 nucleotides are TGTGCCAGCAGCTTTGATCCCGGGACTACGGAGACCCAGTACTTC. Protein product: CASSFDPGTTETQYF.